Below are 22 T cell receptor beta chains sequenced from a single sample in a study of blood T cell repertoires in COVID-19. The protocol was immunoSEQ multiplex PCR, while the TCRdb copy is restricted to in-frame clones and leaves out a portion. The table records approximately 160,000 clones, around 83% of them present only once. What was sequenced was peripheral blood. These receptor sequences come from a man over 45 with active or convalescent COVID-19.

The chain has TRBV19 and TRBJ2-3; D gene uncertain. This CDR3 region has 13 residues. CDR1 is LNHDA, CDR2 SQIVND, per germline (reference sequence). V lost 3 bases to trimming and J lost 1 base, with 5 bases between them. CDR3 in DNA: TGTGCCAGTAGTATGGCCGGCACAGATACGCAGTATTTT. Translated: CASSMAGTDTQYF. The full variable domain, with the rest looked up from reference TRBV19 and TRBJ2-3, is DGGITQSPKYLFRKEGQNVTLSCEQNLNHDAMYWYRQDPGQGLRLIYYSQIVNDFQKGDIAEGYSVSREKKESFPLTVTSAQKNPTAFYLCASSMAGTDTQYFGPGTRLTVL.

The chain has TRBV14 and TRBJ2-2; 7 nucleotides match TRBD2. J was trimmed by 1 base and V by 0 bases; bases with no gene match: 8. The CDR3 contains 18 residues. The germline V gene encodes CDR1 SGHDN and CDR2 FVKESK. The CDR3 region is CASSQDRWSSGNTGELFF. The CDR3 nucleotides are TGTGCCAGCAGCCAAGATCGCTGGTCTAGCGGGAACACCGGGGAGCTGTTTTTT. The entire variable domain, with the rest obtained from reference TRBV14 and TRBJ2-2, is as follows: EAGVTQFPSHSVIEKGQTVTLRCDPISGHDNLYWYRRVMGKEIKFLLHFVKESKQDESGMPNNRFLAERTGGTYSTLKVQPAELEDSGVYFCASSQDRWSSGNTGELFFGEGSRLTVL.

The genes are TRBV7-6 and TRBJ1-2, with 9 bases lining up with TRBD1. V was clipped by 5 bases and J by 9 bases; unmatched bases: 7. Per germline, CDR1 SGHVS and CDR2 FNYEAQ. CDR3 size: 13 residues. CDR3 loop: CASSPGTGFSYTF. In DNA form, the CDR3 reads TGTGCCAGCAGCCCCGGGACAGGGTTTAGCTACACCTTC.

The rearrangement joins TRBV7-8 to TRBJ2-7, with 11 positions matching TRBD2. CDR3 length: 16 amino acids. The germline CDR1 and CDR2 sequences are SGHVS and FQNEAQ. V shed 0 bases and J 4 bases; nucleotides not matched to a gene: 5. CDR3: CASSLAQTSGAYEQYF. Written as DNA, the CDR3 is TGTGCCAGCAGCTTAGCACAGACTAGCGGGGCGTACGAGCAGTACTTC.

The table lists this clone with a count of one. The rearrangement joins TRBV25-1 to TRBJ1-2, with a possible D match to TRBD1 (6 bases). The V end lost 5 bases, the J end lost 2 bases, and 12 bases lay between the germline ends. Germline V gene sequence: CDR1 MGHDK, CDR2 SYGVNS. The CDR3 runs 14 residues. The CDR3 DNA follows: TGTGCCAGCAGTAGGCCAGGGGACAACTATGGCTACACCTTC. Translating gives CASSRPGDNYGYTF.

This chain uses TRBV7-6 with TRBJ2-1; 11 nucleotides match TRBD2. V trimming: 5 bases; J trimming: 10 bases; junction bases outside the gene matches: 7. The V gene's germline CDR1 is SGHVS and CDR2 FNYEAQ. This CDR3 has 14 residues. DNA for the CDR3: TGTGCCAGCAGCCCAGGTAGCGGGAGGGCGGAGCAGTTCTTC. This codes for CASSPGSGRAEQFF.

The CDR3 here is CASSSEAGETQYF. CDR3 nucleotide sequence: TGTGCCAGCAGCTCGGAGGCCGGAGAGACCCAGTACTTC. The V and J genes are TRBV5-4 and TRBJ2-5, with TRBD2 as a possible D gene (5 bases). CDR1 SGHNT and CDR2 YYREEE come from the germline V gene (reference sequence). V lost 3 bases and J 4 bases, leaving 10 bases between the germline ends. This CDR3 contains 13 residues.

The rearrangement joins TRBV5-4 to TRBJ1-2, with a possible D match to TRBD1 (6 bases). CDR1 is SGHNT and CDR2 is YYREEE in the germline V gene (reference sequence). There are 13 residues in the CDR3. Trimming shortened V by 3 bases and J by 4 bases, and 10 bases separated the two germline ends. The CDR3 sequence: CASSSQGPYGYTF. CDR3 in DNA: TGTGCCAGCAGCTCCCAGGGGCCCTATGGCTACACCTTC. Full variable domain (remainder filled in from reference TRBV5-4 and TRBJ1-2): ETGVTQSPTHLIKTRGQQVTLRCSSQSGHNTVSWYQQALGQGPQFIFQYYREEENGRGNFPPRFSGLQFPNYSSELNVNALELDDSALYLCASSSQGPYGYTFGSGTRLTVV.

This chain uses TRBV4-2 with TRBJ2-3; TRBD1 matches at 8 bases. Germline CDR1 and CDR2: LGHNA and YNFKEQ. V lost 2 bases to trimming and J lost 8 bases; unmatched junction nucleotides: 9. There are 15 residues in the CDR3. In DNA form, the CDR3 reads TGTGCCAGCAGCCAACAGGGACAGGTTGTAGGTACGCAGTATTTT. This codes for CASSQQGQVVGTQYF.

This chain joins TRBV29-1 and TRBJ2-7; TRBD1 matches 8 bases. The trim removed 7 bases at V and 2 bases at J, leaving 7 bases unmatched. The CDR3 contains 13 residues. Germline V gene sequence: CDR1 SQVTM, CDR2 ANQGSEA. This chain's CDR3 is CSAAGQEPYEQYF. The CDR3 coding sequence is TGCAGCGCTGCGGGACAGGAACCCTACGAGCAGTACTTC.

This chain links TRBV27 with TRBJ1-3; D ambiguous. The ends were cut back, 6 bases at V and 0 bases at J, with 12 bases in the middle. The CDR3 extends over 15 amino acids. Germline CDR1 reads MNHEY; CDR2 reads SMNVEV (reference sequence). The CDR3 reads CASSITTGSGNTIYF. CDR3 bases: TGTGCCAGCAGCATTACGACGGGCTCTGGAAACACCATATATTTT.

For the CDR3, the DNA is TGTGCCAGCAGCTTTGAGCAGGGGCTCCCAGAGACCCAGTACTTC. Protein product: CASSFEQGLPETQYF. The chain has TRBV7-9 and TRBJ2-5, with a weak D call TRBD1 (6 bases). There are 15 residues in the CDR3. Germline-derived CDR1 and CDR2 are SEHNR and FQNEAQ (reference sequence). V was trimmed by 3 bases and J by 4 bases, leaving 15 bases between them.

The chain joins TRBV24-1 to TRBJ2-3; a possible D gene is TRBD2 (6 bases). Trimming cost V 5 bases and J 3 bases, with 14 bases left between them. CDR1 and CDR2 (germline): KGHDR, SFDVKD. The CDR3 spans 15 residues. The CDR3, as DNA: TGTGCCACCAGTGGACAACCGGGACTTACAGATACGCAGTATTTT. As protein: CATSGQPGLTDTQYF.

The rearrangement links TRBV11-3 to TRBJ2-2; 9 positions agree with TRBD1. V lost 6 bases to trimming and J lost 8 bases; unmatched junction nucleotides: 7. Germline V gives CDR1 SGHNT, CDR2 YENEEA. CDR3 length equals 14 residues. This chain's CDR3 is CASRRDRETGELFF. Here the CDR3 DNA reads TGTGCCAGCAGAAGGGACAGGGAGACTGGGGAGCTGTTTTTT.

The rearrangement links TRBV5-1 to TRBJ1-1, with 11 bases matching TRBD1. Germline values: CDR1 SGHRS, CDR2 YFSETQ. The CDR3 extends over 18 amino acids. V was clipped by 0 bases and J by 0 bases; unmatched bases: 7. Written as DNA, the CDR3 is TGCGCCAGCAGCTTGGGGACCGGGACAGGGGGACTGAACACTGAAGCTTTCTTT. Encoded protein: CASSLGTGTGGLNTEAFF.

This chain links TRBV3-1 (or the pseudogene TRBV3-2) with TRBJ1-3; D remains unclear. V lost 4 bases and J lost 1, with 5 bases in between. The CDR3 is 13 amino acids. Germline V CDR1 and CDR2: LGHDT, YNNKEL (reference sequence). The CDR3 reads CASSRVSGNTIYF. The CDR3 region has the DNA TGTGCCAGCAGCCGCGTTTCTGGAAACACCATATATTTT.

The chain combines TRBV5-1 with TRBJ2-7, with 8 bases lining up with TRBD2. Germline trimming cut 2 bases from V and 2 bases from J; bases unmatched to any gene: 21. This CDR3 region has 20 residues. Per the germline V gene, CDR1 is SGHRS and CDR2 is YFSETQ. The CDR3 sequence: CASSFPQRETDRGWAYEQYF. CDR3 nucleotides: TGCGCCAGCAGCTTTCCACAGCGGGAGACGGATAGAGGGTGGGCCTACGAGCAGTACTTC.

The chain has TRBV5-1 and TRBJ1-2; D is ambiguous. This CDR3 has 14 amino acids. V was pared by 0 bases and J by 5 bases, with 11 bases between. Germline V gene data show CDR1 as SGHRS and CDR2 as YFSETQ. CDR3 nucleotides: TGCGCCAGCAGCTTGGTATCGGCGGGGTATGGCTACACCTTC. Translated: CASSLVSAGYGYTF.

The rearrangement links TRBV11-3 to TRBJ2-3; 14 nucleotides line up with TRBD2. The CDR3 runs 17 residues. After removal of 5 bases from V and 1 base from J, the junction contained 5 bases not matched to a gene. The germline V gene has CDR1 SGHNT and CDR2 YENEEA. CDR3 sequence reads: CASSPGLAGVGTDTQYF. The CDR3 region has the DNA TGTGCCAGCAGCCCGGGACTAGCGGGAGTTGGCACAGATACGCAGTATTTT.

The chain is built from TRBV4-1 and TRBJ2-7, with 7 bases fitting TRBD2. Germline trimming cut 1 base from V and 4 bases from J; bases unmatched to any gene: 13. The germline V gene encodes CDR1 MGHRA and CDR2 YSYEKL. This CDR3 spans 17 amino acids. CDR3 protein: CASSQGLASGTSYEQYF. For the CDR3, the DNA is TGCGCCAGCAGCCAAGGCCTTGCTAGCGGTACATCATACGAGCAGTACTTC.

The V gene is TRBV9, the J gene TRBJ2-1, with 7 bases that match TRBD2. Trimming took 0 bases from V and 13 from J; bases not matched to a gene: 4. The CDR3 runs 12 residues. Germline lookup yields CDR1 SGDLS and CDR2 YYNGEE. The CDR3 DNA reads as TGTGCCAGCAGCGTAGAGGGACTACATCAGTTCTTC. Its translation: CASSVEGLHQFF. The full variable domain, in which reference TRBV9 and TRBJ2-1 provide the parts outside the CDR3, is DSGVTQTPKHLITATGQRVTLRCSPRSGDLSVYWYQQSLDQGLQFLIQYYNGEERAKGNILERFSAQQFPDLHSELNLSSLELGDSALYFCASSVEGLHQFFGPGTRLTVL.

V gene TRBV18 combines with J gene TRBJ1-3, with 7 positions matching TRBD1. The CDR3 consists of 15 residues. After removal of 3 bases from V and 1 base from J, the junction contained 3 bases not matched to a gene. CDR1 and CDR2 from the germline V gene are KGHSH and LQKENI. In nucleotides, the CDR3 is TGTGCCAGCTCACCGGAGGGACAGTCTGGAAACACCATATATTTT. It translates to CASSPEGQSGNTIYF.